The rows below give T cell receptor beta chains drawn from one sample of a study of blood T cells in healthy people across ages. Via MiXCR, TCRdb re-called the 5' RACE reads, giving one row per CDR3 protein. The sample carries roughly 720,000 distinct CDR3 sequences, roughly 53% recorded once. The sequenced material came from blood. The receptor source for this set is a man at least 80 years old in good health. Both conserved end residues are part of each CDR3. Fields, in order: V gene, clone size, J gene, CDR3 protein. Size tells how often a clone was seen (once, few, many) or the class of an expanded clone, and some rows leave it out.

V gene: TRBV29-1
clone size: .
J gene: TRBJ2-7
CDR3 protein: CSAAGTGSAYNEQYF

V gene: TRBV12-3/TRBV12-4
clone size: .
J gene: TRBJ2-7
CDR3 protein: CASSPSGASYEQYF

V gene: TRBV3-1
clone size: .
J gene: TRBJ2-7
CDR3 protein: CASSQDNRGLYEQYF

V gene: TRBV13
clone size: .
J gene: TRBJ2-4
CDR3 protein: CASSSLLAGGGGEQYF

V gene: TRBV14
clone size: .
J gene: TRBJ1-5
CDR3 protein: CASSQEKGEGNQPQHF

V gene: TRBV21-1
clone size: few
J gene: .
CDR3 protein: CASSKEPSGPQSNEQYF

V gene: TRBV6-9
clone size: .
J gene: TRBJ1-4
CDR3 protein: CASRNGTGILNEKLFF

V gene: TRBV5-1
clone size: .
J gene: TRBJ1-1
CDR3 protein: CASSSTTRAEAFF

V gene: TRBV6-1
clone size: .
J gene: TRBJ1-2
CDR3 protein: CASSRQRDHGYTF

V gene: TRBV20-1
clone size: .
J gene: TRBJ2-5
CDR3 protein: CSAPRTQETQYF

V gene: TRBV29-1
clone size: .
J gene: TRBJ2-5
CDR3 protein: CSGRGDRGGETQYF

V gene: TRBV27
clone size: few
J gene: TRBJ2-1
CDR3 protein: CASSFLLAISYNEQFF

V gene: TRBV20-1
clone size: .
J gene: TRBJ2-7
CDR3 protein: CSAPLRAEQYF

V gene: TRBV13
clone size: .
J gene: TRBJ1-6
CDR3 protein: CASSLGEGRGGSPLHF

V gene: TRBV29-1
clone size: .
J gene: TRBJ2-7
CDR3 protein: CSAVENPSSYEQYF

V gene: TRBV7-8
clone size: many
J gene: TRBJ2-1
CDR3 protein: CASSFRELYNEQFF

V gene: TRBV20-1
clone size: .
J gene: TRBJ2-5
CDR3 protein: CSATWGTSLFSNEQYF

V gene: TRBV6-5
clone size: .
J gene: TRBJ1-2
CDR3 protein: CASGQTSNYGYTF

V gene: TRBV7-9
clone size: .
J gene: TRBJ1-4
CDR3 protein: CASSVAGFGEKLFF

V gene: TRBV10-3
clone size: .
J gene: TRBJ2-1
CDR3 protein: CASQGSLADNEQFF

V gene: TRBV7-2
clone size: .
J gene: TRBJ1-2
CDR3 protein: CASSFTGTDYGYTF

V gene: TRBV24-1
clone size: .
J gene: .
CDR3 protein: CATSLAGLSYNEQYF

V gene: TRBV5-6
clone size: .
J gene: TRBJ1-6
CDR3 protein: CASSLYRVSYNSPLHF

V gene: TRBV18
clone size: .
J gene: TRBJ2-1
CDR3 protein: CASSPLLADYNEQFF

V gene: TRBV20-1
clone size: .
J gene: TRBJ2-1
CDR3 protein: CSARRLAGTYNEQFF

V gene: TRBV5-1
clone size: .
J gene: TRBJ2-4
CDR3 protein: CASSSRLQGSTAEQYF

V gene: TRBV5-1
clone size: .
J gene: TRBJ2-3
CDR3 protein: CASSPGTSGDTQYF

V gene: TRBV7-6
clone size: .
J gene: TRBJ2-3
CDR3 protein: CAGSLAARVGKHRYAYF

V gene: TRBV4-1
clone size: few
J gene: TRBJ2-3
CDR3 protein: CASSQDTALPAYF

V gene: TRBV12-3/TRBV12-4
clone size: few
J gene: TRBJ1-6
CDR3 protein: CASSLKGDNSPLHF

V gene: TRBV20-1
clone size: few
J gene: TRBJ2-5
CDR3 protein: CSAREAGQETQYF

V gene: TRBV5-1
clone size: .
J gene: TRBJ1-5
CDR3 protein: CASSPGSSSKQPQHF

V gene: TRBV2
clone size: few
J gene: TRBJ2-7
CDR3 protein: CASGGFLADEQYF

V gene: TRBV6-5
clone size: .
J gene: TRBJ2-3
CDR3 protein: CAGSRGTSGRADTQYF

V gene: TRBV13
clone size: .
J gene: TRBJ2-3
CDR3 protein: CASSLRAGARDTQYF

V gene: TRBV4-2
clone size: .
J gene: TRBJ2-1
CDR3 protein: CASSQAAGGYNEQFF

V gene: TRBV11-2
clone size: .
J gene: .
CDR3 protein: CASSSDRDRGLQTQYF

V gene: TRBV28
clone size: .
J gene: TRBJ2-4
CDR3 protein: CASTGTDGKNIQYF

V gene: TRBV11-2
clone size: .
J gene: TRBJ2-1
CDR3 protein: CASRHPGLLSYNEQFF

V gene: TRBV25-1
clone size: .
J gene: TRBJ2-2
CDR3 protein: CASSGRQGRRSGTGELFF

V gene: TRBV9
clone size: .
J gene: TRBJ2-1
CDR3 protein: CASSRTLAQSYNEQFF

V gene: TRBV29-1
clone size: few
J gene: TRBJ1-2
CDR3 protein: CSVAYLANYGYTF

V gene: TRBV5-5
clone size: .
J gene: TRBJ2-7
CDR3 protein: CASSRLGGNGYEQYF

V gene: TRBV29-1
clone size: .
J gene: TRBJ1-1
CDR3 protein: CSVEVGRVNTEAFF